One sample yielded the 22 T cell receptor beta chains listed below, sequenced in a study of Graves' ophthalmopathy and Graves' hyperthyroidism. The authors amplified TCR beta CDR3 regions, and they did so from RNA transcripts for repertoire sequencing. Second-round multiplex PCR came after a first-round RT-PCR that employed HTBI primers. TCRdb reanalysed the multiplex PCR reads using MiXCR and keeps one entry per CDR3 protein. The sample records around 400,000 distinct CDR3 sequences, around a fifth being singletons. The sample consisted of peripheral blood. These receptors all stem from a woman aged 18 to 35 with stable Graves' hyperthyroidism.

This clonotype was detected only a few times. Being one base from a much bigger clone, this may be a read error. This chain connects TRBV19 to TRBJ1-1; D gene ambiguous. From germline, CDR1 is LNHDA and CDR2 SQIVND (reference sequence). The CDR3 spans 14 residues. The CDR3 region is CASSRPPMNTEACF. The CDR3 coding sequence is TGTGCCAGTAGTAGGCCCCCCATGAACACTGAAGCTTGCTTT.

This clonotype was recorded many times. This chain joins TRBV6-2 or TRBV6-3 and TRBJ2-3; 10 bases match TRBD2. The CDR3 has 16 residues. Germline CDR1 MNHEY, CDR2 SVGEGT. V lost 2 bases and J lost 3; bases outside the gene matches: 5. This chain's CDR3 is CASSYVTSGWTDTQYF. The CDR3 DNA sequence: TGTGCCAGCAGTTACGTGACTAGCGGGTGGACAGATACGCAGTATTTT.

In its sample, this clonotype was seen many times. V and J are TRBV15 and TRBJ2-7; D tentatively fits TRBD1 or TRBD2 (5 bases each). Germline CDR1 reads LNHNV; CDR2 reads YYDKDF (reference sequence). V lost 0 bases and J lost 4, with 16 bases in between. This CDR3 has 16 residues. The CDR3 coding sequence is TGTGCCACCAGCAGAGACCAGGGACGCCAGGGATACGAGCAGTACTTC. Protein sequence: CATSRDQGRQGYEQYF. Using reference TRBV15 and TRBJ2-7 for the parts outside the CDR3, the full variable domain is DAMVIQNPRYQVTQFGKPVTLSCSQTLNHNVMYWYQQKSSQAPKLLFHYYDKDFNNEADTPDNFQSRRPNTSFCFLDIRSPGLGDTAMYLCATSRDQGRQGYEQYFGPGTRLTVT.

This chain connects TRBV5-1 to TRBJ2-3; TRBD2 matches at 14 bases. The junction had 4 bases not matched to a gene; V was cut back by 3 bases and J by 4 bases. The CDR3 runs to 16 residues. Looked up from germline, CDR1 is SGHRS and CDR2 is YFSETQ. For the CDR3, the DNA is TGCGCCAGCAGCTGGGGACTAGCGGGAGCTTCAGATACGCAGTATTTT. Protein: CASSWGLAGASDTQYF.

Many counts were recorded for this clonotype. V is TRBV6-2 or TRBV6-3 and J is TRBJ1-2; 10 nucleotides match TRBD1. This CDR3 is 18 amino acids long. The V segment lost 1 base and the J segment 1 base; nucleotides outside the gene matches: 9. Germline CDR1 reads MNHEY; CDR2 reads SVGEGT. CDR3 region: CASSYLADRGVVNYGYTF. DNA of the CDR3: TGTGCCAGCAGTTACTTAGCGGACAGGGGGGTTGTTAACTATGGCTACACCTTC.

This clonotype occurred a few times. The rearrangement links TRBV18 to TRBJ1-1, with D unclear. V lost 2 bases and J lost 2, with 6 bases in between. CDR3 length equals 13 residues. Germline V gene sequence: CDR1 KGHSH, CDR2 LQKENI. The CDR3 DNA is TGTGCCAGCTCACCAGTGGGAAACACTGAAGCTTTCTTT. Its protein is CASSPVGNTEAFF.

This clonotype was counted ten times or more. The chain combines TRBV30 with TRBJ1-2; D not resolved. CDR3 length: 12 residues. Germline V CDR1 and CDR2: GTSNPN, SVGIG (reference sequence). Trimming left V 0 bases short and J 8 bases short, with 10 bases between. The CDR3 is CAWSVAGRGYTF. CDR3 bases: TGTGCCTGGAGTGTAGCAGGACGCGGCTACACCTTC.

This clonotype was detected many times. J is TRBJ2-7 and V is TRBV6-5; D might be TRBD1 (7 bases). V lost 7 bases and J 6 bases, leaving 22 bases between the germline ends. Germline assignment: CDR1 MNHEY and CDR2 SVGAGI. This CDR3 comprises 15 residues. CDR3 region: CASITTGHRGGEQYF. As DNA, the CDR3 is TGTGCCAGCATTACCACCGGACACAGGGGAGGCGAGCAGTACTTC.

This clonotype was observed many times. CDR3 bases: TGTGCCAGCAGTTTGGCACGATCCTACGAGCAGTACTTC. Protein sequence: CASSLARSYEQYF. The J gene is TRBJ2-7, the V gene TRBV2; D remains ambiguous. The CDR3 spans 13 residues. Germline CDR1 SNHLY, CDR2 FYNNEI. Trimming cost V 5 bases and J 1 base, with 9 bases left between them.

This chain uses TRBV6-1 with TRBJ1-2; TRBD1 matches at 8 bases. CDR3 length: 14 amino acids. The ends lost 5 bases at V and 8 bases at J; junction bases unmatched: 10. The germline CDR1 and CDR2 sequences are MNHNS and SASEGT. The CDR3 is CASSPWTGMKGYTF. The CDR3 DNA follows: TGTGCCAGCAGTCCCTGGACAGGGATGAAAGGCTACACCTTC.

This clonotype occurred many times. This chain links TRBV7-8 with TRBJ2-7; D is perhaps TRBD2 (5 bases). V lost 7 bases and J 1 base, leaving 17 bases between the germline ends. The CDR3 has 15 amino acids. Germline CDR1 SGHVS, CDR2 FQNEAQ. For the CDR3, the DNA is TGTGCCAGCACCCATGCGAGGGCATCATCCTACGAGCAGTACTTC. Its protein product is CASTHARASSYEQYF.

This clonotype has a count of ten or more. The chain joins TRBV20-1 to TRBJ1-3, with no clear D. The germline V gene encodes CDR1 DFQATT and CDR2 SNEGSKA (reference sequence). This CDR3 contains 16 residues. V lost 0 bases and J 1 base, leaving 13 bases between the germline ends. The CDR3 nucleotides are TGCAGTGCTAGAGAGAGGCCACAGCTGTCTGGAAACACCATATATTTT. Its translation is CSARERPQLSGNTIYF.

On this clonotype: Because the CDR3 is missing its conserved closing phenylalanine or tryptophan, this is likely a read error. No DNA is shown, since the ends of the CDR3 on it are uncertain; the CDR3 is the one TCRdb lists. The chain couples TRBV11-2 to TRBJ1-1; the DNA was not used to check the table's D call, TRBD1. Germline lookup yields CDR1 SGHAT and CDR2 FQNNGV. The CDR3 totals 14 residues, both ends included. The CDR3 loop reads CASSFTPGNTEACL.

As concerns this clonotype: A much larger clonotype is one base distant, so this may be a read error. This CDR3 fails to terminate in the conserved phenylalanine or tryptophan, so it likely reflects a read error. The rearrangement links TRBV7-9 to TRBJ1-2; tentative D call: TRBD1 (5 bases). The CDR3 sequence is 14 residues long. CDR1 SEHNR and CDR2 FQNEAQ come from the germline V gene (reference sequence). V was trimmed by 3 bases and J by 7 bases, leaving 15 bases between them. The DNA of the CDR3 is TGTGCCAGCAGCTTCTACACGGGGGAGGGTGGCTACACCTAC. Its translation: CASSFYTGEGGYTY.

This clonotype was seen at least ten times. This chain's CDR3 is CSAIKTGVTEAFF. Here the CDR3 DNA reads TGCAGTGCTATCAAAACGGGGGTCACTGAAGCTTTCTTT. The V and J genes are TRBV20-1 and TRBJ1-1; weak D call: TRBD1 (5 bases). The CDR3 is made up of 13 amino acids. The germline CDR1 and CDR2 sequences are DFQATT and SNEGSKA (reference sequence). With 4 bases removed from V and 4 bases from J, the gap between germline ends came to 13 bases.

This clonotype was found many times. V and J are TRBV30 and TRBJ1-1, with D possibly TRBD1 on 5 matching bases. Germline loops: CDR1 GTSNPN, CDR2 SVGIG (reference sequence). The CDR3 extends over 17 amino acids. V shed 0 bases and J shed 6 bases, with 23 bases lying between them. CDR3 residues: CAWSVRKGPNRGPEAFF. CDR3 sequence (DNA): TGTGCCTGGAGTGTACGTAAGGGGCCAAACCGCGGCCCTGAAGCTTTCTTT.

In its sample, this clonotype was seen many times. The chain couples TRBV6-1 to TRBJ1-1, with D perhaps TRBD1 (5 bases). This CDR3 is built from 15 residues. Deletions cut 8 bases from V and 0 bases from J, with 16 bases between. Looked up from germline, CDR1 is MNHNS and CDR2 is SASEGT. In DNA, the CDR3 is TGTGCCAGCGTCGGGTGGCGGGGGATGAACACTGAAGCTTTCTTT. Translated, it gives CASVGWRGMNTEAFF.

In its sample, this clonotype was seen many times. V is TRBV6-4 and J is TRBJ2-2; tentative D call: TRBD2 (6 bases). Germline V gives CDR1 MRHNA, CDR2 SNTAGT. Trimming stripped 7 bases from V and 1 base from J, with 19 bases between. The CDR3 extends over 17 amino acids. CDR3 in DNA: TGTGCCAGCAACTCCCAACGGGGGAGCGGGAACACCGGGGAGCTGTTTTTT. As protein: CASNSQRGSGNTGELFF.

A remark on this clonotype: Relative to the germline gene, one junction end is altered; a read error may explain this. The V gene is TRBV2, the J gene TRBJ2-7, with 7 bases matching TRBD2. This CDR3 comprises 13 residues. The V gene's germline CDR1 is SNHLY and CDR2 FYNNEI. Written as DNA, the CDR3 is TGTGCAAGCAGAGCTAGCGGAATCTACGAGCAGTACTTC. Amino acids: CASRASGIYEQYF.

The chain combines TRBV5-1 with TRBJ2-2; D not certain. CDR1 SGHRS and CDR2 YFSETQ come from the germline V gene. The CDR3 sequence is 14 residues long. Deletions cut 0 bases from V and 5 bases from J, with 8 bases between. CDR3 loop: CASSLVAQTGELFF. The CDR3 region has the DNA TGCGCCAGCAGCTTGGTAGCCCAGACCGGGGAGCTGTTTTTT.

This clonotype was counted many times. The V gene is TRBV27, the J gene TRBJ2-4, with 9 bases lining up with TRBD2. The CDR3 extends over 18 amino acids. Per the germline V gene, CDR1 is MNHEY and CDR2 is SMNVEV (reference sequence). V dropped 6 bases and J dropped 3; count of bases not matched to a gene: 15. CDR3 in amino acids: CASRLRRVAGEVKNIQYF. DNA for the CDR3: TGTGCCAGCAGGTTAAGGAGGGTAGCGGGAGAGGTCAAAAACATTCAGTACTTC.

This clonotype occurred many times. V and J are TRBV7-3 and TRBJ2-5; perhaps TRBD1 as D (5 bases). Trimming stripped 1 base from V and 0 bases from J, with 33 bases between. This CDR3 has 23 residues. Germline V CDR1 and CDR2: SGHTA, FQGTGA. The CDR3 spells CASSLNRLLTHSSPKGYQETQYF. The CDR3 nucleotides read TGTGCCAGCAGCTTAAATAGACTTCTAACACACTCAAGCCCTAAGGGGTACCAAGAGACCCAGTACTTC.